One and the same sample provided the 31 T cell receptor beta chains below, sequenced in a study of blood T cell repertoires in COVID-19. TCRdb keeps only in-frame clones here, not all; method: immunoSEQ multiplex PCR. The sample lists some 93,000 clones; less than 90% were seen once. The sequenced sample consisted of peripheral blood. The receptors originated from a woman of 80 years or more with acute or convalescent COVID-19.

The chain has TRBV6-1 and TRBJ2-1, with 7 bases matching TRBD2. Germline trimming cut 1 base from V and 4 bases from J; bases unmatched to any gene: 4. From germline, CDR1 is MNHNS and CDR2 SASEGT. This CDR3 is 15 amino acids long. The CDR3 sequence is CASSEGTGGYNEQFF. CDR3 in DNA: TGTGCCAGCAGTGAAGGGACGGGGGGATACAATGAGCAGTTCTTC.

V is TRBV14 and J is TRBJ2-2; D unclear. This CDR3 contains 14 residues. The V gene lost 2 bases and the J gene lost 5 bases, with 9 bases spanning the gap. Per germline, CDR1 SGHDN and CDR2 FVKESK. CDR3 DNA sequence: TGTGCCAGCAGCCAATATACGGTGACCGGGGAGCTGTTTTTT. This encodes CASSQYTVTGELFF.

The J gene is TRBJ2-7, the V gene TRBV6-5; a possible D gene is TRBD1 (5 bases). V dropped 8 bases and J dropped 1 base, with 15 bases sitting between them. Germline CDR1 and CDR2: MNHEY and SVGAGI. The CDR3 length is 14 residues. The CDR3 region is CASGAGPPSYEQYF. The CDR3 bases are TGTGCCAGCGGAGCAGGGCCCCCGTCCTACGAGCAGTACTTC.

This chain joins TRBV18 and TRBJ2-7; 9 bases line up with TRBD2. Per the germline V gene, CDR1 is KGHSH and CDR2 is LQKENI. V dropped 6 bases and J dropped 2; count of bases not matched to a gene: 5. The CDR3 has 14 amino acids. The chain's CDR3 is CASSAGGWAYEQYF. CDR3 DNA sequence: TGTGCCAGCTCGGCGGGAGGGTGGGCCTACGAGCAGTACTTC.

This rearrangement joins TRBV4-1 to TRBJ1-6; 10 bases are a match to TRBD1. The CDR3 totals 16 residues. Germline loops: CDR1 MGHRA, CDR2 YSYEKL. The J segment lost 7 bases and the V segment lost 2 bases, leaving 5 bases of the junction unmatched. For the CDR3, the DNA is TGCGCCAGCAGCCAATCGAGGACAGGGGGAAATTCACCCCTCCACTTT. Amino acids: CASSQSRTGGNSPLHF.

This chain joins TRBV5-5 and TRBJ2-7; tentative D call: TRBD1 (6 bases). V lost 5 bases and J 9 bases, leaving 18 bases between the germline ends. Germline values: CDR1 SGHKS, CDR2 YYEKEE (reference sequence). CDR3 length: 13 amino acids. CDR3 DNA: TGTGCCAGCAGTTCCGGGACACCACTGGGGCAGTACTTC. This translates into CASSSGTPLGQYF.

V is TRBV3-1 (or the pseudogene TRBV3-2) and J is TRBJ2-6; tentative D call: TRBD1 (6 bases). CDR3 length: 18 residues. Trimming took 2 bases from V and 3 from J, leaving 17 bases between them. The germline V gene encodes CDR1 LGHDT and CDR2 YNNKEL (reference sequence). CDR3 nucleotide sequence: TGTGCCAGCAGCCAATTCCGGGGTAAGGGGGATGGGGCCAACGTCCTGACTTTC. Protein sequence: CASSQFRGKGDGANVLTF.

The rearrangement uses TRBV11-3 and TRBJ1-1; 9 nucleotides match TRBD1. This CDR3 is built from 17 residues. J gave up 5 bases and V 1 base, and 11 bases lay outside the gene matches. In germline, CDR1 is SGHNT, CDR2 YENEEA. The CDR3 sequence: CASSLAAGTGIFTEAFF. The CDR3 DNA is TGTGCCAGCAGCTTAGCCGCAGGGACAGGGATCTTTACTGAAGCTTTCTTT.

CDR3 in DNA: TGTGCCAGTAGGGCAGGATCCTCTGGAAACACCATATATTTT. Protein product: CASRAGSSGNTIYF. The V and J genes are TRBV19 and TRBJ1-3; D remains ambiguous. The CDR3 length is 14 residues. Trimming left V 6 bases short and J 0 bases short, with 9 bases between. Germline loops: CDR1 LNHDA, CDR2 SQIVND (reference sequence).

This chain uses TRBV24-1 with TRBJ2-5; TRBD1 is a possible D gene (6 bases). With 4 bases removed from V and 5 bases from J, the gap between germline ends came to 13 bases. Germline CDR1 and CDR2: KGHDR and SFDVKD. The CDR3 has 14 residues. The CDR3 here is CATSDPGTIETQYF. CDR3 nucleotide sequence: TGTGCCACCAGTGACCCCGGGACAATCGAGACCCAGTACTTC.

This clone was seen more than once but under ten times. The genes are TRBV7-9 and TRBJ1-1; D not certain. The CDR3 consists of 15 residues. Trimming pared 5 bases from V and 1 base from J, leaving 14 bases between. Germline lookup yields CDR1 SEHNR and CDR2 FQNEAQ (reference sequence). Here the CDR3 DNA reads TGTGCCAGCAGCGCCCCCAATCGGGGGAACACTGAAGCTTTCTTT. Amino acids: CASSAPNRGNTEAFF.

This clone was observed a few times. This sequence joins TRBV15 and TRBJ2-7; D call uncertain. CDR3 length equals 14 residues. In germline, CDR1 is LNHNV, CDR2 YYDKDF (reference sequence). V lost 0 bases to trimming and J lost 4 bases, with 10 bases between them. The CDR3 nucleotides read TGTGCCACCAGCAGAGACAGGTTTAGGTACGAGCAGTACTTC. This translates into CATSRDRFRYEQYF. The variable domain in full, completed from reference TRBV15 and TRBJ2-7, reads DAMVIQNPRYQVTQFGKPVTLSCSQTLNHNVMYWYQQKSSQAPKLLFHYYDKDFNNEADTPDNFQSRRPNTSFCFLDIRSPGLGDTAMYLCATSRDRFRYEQYFGPGTRLTVT.

The genes are TRBV14 and TRBJ2-1, with 11 nucleotides matching TRBD2. The V and J ends lost 1 base and 13 bases, in that order; junction bases with no gene match: 6. This CDR3 comprises 14 residues. Looked up from germline, CDR1 is SGHDN and CDR2 is FVKESK. The CDR3 reads CASSQVIAGGPQFF. CDR3 nucleotide sequence: TGTGCCAGCAGCCAAGTTATAGCGGGGGGGCCCCAGTTCTTC.

The chain couples TRBV7-2 to TRBJ2-1; TRBD2 might be the D (6 bases). CDR3 size: 15 residues. V lost 1 base, J lost 5 bases, and 12 bases lay in between. Germline CDR1 and CDR2: SGHTA and FQGNSA. The CDR3 loop is CASSLEAGGNNEQFF. Here the CDR3 DNA reads TGTGCCAGCAGCTTAGAGGCGGGCGGGAACAATGAGCAGTTCTTC.

The V and J genes are TRBV4-1 and TRBJ2-7; a weak D match, TRBD2 (5 bases). Per germline, CDR1 MGHRA and CDR2 YSYEKL. The CDR3 has 15 residues. The germline V and J ends were trimmed by 1 base and 1 base, with 11 bases remaining between them. CDR3 DNA sequence: TGCGCCAGCAGCCAAGCCCGGGGAGTTTCCTACGAGCAGTACTTC. Translation gives CASSQARGVSYEQYF.

V and J are TRBV19 and TRBJ2-7; 8 bases match TRBD1. The CDR3 runs to 12 residues. Germline CDR1 LNHDA, CDR2 SQIVND (reference sequence). Germline trimming cut 5 bases from V and 6 bases from J; bases unmatched to any gene: 3. For the CDR3, the DNA is TGTGCCAGTAGTCCAGGGACAGGCGAGCAGTACTTC. It specifies CASSPGTGEQYF.

The chain links TRBV2 to TRBJ1-5; 8 bases line up with TRBD1. The CDR3 is made up of 14 amino acids. The germline V gene has CDR1 SNHLY and CDR2 FYNNEI. Trimming took 5 bases from V and 7 from J; bases not matched to a gene: 7. The CDR3 loop is CASSPQGDGQPQHF. The CDR3 region has the DNA TGTGCCAGCAGTCCACAGGGGGACGGGCAGCCCCAGCATTTT.

The V and J genes are TRBV27 and TRBJ2-7; 15 bases agree with TRBD2. V shed 5 bases, J shed 4 bases, and the junction held 12 bases outside the gene matches. The CDR3 is 18 residues long. Per germline, CDR1 MNHEY and CDR2 SMNVEV (reference sequence). CDR3 region: CASSTSRRTSGGVYEQYF. CDR3 DNA: TGTGCCAGCAGTACGAGCCGCAGGACTAGCGGGGGGGTTTACGAGCAGTACTTC.

This clone showed up just once. The chain recombines TRBV11-2 with TRBJ1-1; weak D call: TRBD1 (5 bases). CDR3 length equals 14 residues. The V end lost 0 bases, the J end lost 6 bases, and 11 bases lay between the germline ends. Germline loops: CDR1 SGHAT, CDR2 FQNNGV. The CDR3 spells CASSLDLKTAEAFF. The CDR3 region has the DNA TGTGCCAGCAGCTTAGATCTTAAGACAGCTGAAGCTTTCTTT.

The CDR3 here is CASSSLRTGLDNSPLHF. The CDR3 nucleotides read TGTGCCAGCAGCTCACTAAGGACAGGGTTAGATAATTCACCCCTCCACTTT. The J gene is TRBJ1-6, the V gene TRBV7-9; 8 bases are shared with TRBD1. This CDR3 region has 17 residues. The V segment lost 4 bases and the J segment 5 bases; nucleotides outside the gene matches: 10. Germline V gene sequence: CDR1 SEHNR, CDR2 FQNEAQ (reference sequence).

The chain uses TRBV6-5 and TRBJ1-1; the D gene is possibly TRBD1 (5 bases). The CDR3 covers 15 residues. V lost 4 bases and J 0 bases, leaving 12 bases between the germline ends. CDR1 MNHEY and CDR2 SVGAGI come from the germline V gene. CDR3 coding DNA: TGTGCCAGCAGTTCCTCCTGGGGGGTGAACACTGAAGCTTTCTTT. This translates into CASSSSWGVNTEAFF.

The rearrangement links TRBV5-1 to TRBJ1-3; possibly TRBD1 for D (5 bases). The germline V gene encodes CDR1 SGHRS and CDR2 YFSETQ. V was trimmed by 4 bases and J by 4 bases, leaving 12 bases between them. The CDR3 has 14 residues. CDR3 bases: TGCGCCAGCAGCACCCGGGGGTTCGGAAACACCATATATTTT. Amino acids: CASSTRGFGNTIYF.

This clone appeared once. A junction boundary mismatches the germline segment, possibly from a read error. The chain uses TRBV7-9 and TRBJ2-7, with 7 bases that match TRBD2. The V gene's germline CDR1 is SEHNR and CDR2 FQNEAQ (reference sequence). This CDR3 spans 13 amino acids. The CDR3 nucleotides read TGTGCCAGCACCTTACTAGCGTCCTACGAGCAGTACTTC. It yields the protein CASTLLASYEQYF.

The chain joins TRBV18 to TRBJ1-1; the D gene is possibly TRBD1 (5 bases). V shed 4 bases and J shed 3 bases, with 9 bases lying between them. CDR3 size: 13 residues. The V gene's germline CDR1 is KGHSH and CDR2 LQKENI. DNA for the CDR3: TGTGCCAGCTCACGCCTCAGGGACACTGAAGCTTTCTTT. Its protein is CASSRLRDTEAFF.

The chain carries TRBV5-6 and TRBJ2-5, with 10 bases aligning to TRBD1. CDR3 length equals 16 residues. The germline gives CDR1 SGHDT, CDR2 YYEEEE. The junction had 9 bases not matched to a gene; V was cut back by 4 bases and J by 3 bases. CDR3 sequence: CASSQTGTGVEETQYF. CDR3 nucleotide sequence: TGTGCCAGCAGCCAAACCGGGACAGGGGTGGAAGAGACCCAGTACTTC.

The V call is TRBV5-1, the J call TRBJ2-2, with TRBD2 matching 10 bases. CDR3 size: 19 residues. The V gene's germline CDR1 is SGHRS and CDR2 YFSETQ. V shed 2 bases and J 4 bases; nucleotides not matched to a gene: 14. The CDR3 reads CASSLPTWSGGVSTGELFF. The CDR3 nucleotides are TGCGCCAGCAGCTTACCCACTTGGAGCGGGGGGGTTTCCACCGGGGAGCTGTTTTTT.

This chain joins TRBV6-5 and TRBJ1-2; the D is unclear. Trimming pared 6 bases from V and 6 bases from J, leaving 20 bases between. Germline V CDR1 and CDR2: MNHEY, SVGAGI. The CDR3 extends over 15 amino acids. In DNA form, the CDR3 reads TGTGCCAGCAGCTACATCCCGGAGAAGATGGATGGCTACACCTTC. It specifies CASSYIPEKMDGYTF.

DNA of the CDR3: TGTGCCAGCAGCTTGGGTACGGGGATCACCGGGGAGCTGTTTTTT. Its protein is CASSLGTGITGELFF. J is TRBJ2-2 and V is TRBV5-8; weak D call: TRBD2 (5 bases). The CDR3 spans 15 residues. CDR1 is SGHTS and CDR2 is YDEGEE in the germline V gene. V was clipped by 0 bases and J by 4 bases, with 10 bases between them.

V and J are TRBV3-1 (or the pseudogene TRBV3-2) and TRBJ2-7; 9 nucleotides agree with TRBD2. CDR1 LGHDT and CDR2 YNNKEL come from the germline V gene (reference sequence). V lost 1 base, J lost 3 bases, and 4 bases stayed unmatched. The CDR3 sequence is 15 residues long. The CDR3 nucleotides are TGTGCCAGCAGCCAAGGGAGCGGGGGGAGCTACGAGCAGTACTTC. Amino acids: CASSQGSGGSYEQYF.

The genes are TRBV7-9 and TRBJ1-4; unclear D gene. This CDR3 region has 17 residues. CDR1 and CDR2 (germline): SEHNR, FQNEAQ (reference sequence). V was clipped by 4 bases and J by 0 bases, with 15 bases between them. The CDR3 bases are TGTGCCAGCAGCTCAGAGCGGCAGCTTCCAACTAATGAAAAACTGTTTTTT. Residues: CASSSERQLPTNEKLFF.

This clone was seen a handful of times. The chain uses TRBV19 and TRBJ1-6, with D unresolved. The CDR3 sequence is 15 residues long. CDR1 is LNHDA, CDR2 SQIVND, per germline (reference sequence). Trimming cost V 1 base and J 8 bases, with 12 bases left between them. The DNA for the CDR3 is TGTGCCAGTAGTATAGCTTCAACGGGGTATTCACCCCTCCACTTT. This sequence encodes CASSIASTGYSPLHF. The full variable domain, rest sourced from reference TRBV19 and TRBJ1-6, is DGGITQSPKYLFRKEGQNVTLSCEQNLNHDAMYWYRQDPGQGLRLIYYSQIVNDFQKGDIAEGYSVSREKKESFPLTVTSAQKNPTAFYLCASSIASTGYSPLHFGNGTRLTVT.